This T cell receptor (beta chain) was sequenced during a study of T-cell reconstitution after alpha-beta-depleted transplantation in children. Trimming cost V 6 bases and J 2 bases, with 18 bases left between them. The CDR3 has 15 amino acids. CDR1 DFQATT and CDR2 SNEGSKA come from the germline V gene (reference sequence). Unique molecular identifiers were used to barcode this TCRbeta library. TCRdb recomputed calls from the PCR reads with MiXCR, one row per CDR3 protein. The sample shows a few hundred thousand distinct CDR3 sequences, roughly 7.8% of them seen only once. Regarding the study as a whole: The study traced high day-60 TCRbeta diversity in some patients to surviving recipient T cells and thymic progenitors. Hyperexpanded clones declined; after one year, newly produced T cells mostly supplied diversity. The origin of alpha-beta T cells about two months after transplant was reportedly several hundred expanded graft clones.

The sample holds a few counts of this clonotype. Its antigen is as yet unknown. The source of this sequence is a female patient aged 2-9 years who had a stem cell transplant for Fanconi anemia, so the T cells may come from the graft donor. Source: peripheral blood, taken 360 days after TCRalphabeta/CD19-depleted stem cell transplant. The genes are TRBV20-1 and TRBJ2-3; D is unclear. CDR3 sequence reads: CSARLLRTPTDTQYF. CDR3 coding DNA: TGCAGTGCCCGCCTGTTGAGGACCCCCACAGATACGCAGTATTTT.